This T cell receptor (beta chain) was obtained from a study of CD8+CD57+ T cells in acquired aplastic anemia. Findings and limits, study-wide: Comparison of patients with controls identified roughly 27 shared CD8+ CDR3 sequences. Controls did not differ significantly from patients in CD8+ Simpson's diversity.

Using genomic DNA as the template, TCR beta VDJ and CDR3 profiling was carried out. TCRdb processed the reads anew with MiXCR; each CDR3 protein has one entry. The top ten clones hold over 35% of a sample with about 270,000 distinct CDR3 sequences, approximately 80% of them seen once. Before being chosen for sequencing, patients had shown CD8+CD57+ cell expansion by flow cytometry. The patients, all of them, had severe acquired aplastic anemia. No patient had been given any therapy when blood was sampled. This clonotype has only a few counts. Its target is unknown. The sequence was collected from a human donor with aplastic anemia. The sequencing input was sorted CD4+, CD8+, or CD8+CD57+ T cells (not recorded which) from PBMCs.

CDR3 in DNA: TGTGCCACCACAGGGACAGTCGGCAATGAGCAGTTCTTC. Its protein is CATTGTVGNEQFF. V gene TRBV24-1 combines with J gene TRBJ2-1, with 7 bases lining up with TRBD1. CDR1 KGHDR and CDR2 SFDVKD come from the germline V gene. The J segment lost 6 bases and the V segment lost 8 bases, leaving 6 bases of the junction unmatched. The CDR3 sequence is 13 residues long.